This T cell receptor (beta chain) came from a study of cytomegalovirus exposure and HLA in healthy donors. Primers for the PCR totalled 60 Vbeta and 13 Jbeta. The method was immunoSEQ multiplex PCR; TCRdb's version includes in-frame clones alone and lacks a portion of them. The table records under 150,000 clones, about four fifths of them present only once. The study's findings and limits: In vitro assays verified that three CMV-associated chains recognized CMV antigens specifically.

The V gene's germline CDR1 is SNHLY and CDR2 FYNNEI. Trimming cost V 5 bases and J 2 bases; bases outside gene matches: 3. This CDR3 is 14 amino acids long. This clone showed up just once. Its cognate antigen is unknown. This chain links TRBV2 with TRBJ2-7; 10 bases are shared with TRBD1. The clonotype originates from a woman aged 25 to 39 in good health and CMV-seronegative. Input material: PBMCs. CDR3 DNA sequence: TGTGCCAGCAGTCCCGGACAGGGGGCCTACGAGCAGTACTTC. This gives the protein CASSPGQGAYEQYF.